This T cell receptor beta chain was documented in a study of T-cell reconstitution after alpha-beta-depleted transplantation in children. General observations from the study: Newly made T cells mostly supplied T-cell counts and diversity one year after transplant. Approximately two months post-transplant, alpha-beta T cells reportedly originated from several hundred expanded graft clones. Surviving recipient T cells and thymic progenitors accounted for the high day-60 TCRbeta diversity observed in some patients.

This CDR3 spans 14 amino acids. Germline V gene lookup returns CDR1 KGHSH and CDR2 LQKENI. Trimming left V 2 bases short and J 5 bases short, with 12 bases between. Unique molecular identifiers featured in how the TCRbeta library was prepared. Each CDR3 protein gets one entry after TCRdb re-called the PCR reads with MiXCR. Here the sample spans some 95,000 distinct CDR3 sequences, around a quarter being singletons. Note on this clonotype: The antigen remains undetermined.

The V and J genes are TRBV18 and TRBJ2-5, with a weak D call TRBD2 (5 bases). The specimen comprised PBMCs, sampled before TCRalphabeta/CD19-depleted stem cell transplant. This receptor was obtained from a boy between 2 and 10 years old with acute lymphoblastic leukemia, due to receive a stem cell transplant. This CDR3 reads CASSPSQRGETQYF. Written as DNA, the CDR3 is TGTGCCAGCTCACCATCCCAACGGGGTGAGACCCAGTACTTC.